This T cell receptor beta chain originates from a study of tumor and adjacent non-tumor tissue in lung cancer. About the research overall: Around 4 million productive TCRbeta reads were obtained per sample on average.

This sample's RNA came from whole unsorted tissue. Newly diagnosed lung cancer patients had thoracic surgery in China, August–November 2014, without prior chemotherapy. A modified ARM-PCR protocol with three rounds of nested PCR amplified TCRbeta. TCRdb fed the multiplex PCR reads into MiXCR, producing one record per CDR3 protein. This sample has over 100,000 distinct CDR3 sequences, with around 80% found just once. A remark on this clonotype: Its antigen is unknown. The junction departs from the called germline gene at one end, perhaps through a read error.

Findings and caveats of the study: In normal lung, the top 100 clones were significantly more dominant than in tumor.

The specimen sequenced was lung tumor tissue. The sequence was obtained from a woman aged 60-70 years with non-small cell lung cancer.

CDR3 nucleotide sequence: TGTGTCAGCAGCTATCATGGCAATCAGCCCCAGCATTTT. Protein sequence: CVSSYHGNQPQHF. This sequence joins TRBV11-2 and TRBJ1-5; no clear D gene. This CDR3 has 13 amino acids. Germline V gene data show CDR1 as SGHAT and CDR2 as FQNNGV. The complete variable domain, with remaining parts taken from reference TRBV11-2 and TRBJ1-5, reads EAGVAQSPRYKIIEKRQSVAFWCNPISGHATLYWYQQILGQGPKLLIQFQNNGVVDDSQLPKDRFSAERLKGVDSTLKIQPAKLEDSAVYLCVSSYHGNQPQHFGDGTRLSIL.